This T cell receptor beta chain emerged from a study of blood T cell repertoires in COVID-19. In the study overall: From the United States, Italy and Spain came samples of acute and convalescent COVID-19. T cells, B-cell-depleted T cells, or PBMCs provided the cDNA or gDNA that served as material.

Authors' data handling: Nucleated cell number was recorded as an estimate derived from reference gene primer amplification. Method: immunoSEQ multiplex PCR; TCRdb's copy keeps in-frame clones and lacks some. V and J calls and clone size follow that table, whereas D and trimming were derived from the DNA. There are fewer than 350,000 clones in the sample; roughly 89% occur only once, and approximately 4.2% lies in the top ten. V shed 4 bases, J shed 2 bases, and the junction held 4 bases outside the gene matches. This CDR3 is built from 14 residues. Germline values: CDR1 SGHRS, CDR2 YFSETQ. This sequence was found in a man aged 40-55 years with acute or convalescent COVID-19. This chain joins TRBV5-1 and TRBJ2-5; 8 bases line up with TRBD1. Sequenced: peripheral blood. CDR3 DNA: TGCGCCAGCAGCCCCGGACAGGGTCAAGAGACCCAGTACTTC. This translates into CASSPGQGQETQYF.